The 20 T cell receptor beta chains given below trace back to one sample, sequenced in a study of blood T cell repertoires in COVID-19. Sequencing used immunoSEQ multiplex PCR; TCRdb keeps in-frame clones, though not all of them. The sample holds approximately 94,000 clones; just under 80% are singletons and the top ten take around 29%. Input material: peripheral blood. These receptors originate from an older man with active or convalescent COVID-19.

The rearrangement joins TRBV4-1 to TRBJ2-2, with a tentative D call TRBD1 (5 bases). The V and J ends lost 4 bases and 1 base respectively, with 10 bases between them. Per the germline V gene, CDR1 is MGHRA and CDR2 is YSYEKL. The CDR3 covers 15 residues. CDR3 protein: CASSPTQGNTGELFF. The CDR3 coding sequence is TGCGCCAGCAGCCCCACTCAGGGGAACACCGGGGAGCTGTTTTTT.

CDR3 in DNA: TGTGCCAGCAGTTACGGGACAGGCTACGAGCAGTACTTC. Protein: CASSYGTGYEQYF. The genes are TRBV6-2 or TRBV6-3 and TRBJ2-7, with 8 bases fitting TRBD1. CDR1 is MNHEY, CDR2 SVGEGT, per germline. This CDR3 spans 13 amino acids. Germline trimming cut 2 bases from V and 3 bases from J; bases unmatched to any gene: 0.

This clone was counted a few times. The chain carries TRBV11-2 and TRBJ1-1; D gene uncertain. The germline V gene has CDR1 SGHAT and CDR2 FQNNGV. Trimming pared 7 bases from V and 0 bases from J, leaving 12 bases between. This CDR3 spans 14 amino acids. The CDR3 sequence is CASTTTPLNTEAFF. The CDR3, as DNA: TGTGCCAGCACCACGACACCTTTGAACACTGAAGCTTTCTTT.

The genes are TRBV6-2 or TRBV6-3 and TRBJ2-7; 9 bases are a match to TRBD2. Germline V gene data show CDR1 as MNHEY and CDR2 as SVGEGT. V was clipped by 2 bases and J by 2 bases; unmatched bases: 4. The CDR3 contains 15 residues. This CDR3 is CASSYPAGGTYEQYF. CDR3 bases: TGTGCCAGCAGTTACCCAGCGGGAGGTACCTACGAGCAGTACTTC.

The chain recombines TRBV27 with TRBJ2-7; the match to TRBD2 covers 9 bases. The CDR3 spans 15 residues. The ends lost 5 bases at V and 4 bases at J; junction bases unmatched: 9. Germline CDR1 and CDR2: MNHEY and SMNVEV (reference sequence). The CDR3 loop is CASSALTSGSYEQYF. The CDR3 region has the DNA TGTGCCAGCAGTGCCCTGACTAGCGGAAGTTACGAGCAGTACTTC.

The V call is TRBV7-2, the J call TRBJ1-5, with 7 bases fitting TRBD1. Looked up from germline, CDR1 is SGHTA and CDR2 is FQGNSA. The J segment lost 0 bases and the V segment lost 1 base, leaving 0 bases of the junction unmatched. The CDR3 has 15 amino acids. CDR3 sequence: CASSLGQGSNQPQHF. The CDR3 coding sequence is TGTGCCAGCAGCTTAGGACAGGGTAGCAATCAGCCCCAGCATTTT.

The CDR3 loop reads CASSYVLHPTGCEQYF. DNA of the CDR3: TGTGCCAGCAGTTACGTGCTTCACCCAACGGGGTGCGAGCAGTACTTC. The V call is TRBV6-6, the J call TRBJ2-7; D is perhaps TRBD2 (5 bases). Germline CDR1 and CDR2: MNHNY and SVGAGI (reference sequence). Trimming left V 2 bases short and J 6 bases short, with 20 bases between. The CDR3 runs 16 residues.

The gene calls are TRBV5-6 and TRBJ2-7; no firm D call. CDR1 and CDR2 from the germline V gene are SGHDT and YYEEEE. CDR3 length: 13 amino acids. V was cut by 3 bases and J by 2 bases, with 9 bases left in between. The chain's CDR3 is CASSSLVPYEQYF. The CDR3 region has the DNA TGTGCCAGCAGCTCCCTAGTCCCCTACGAGCAGTACTTC.

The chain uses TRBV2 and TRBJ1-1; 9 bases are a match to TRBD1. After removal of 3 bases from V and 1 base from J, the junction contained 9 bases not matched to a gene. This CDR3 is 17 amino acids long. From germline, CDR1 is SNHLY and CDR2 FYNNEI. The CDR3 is CASSDEGQGFENTEAFF. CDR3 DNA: TGTGCCAGCAGTGATGAGGGACAGGGATTTGAGAACACTGAAGCTTTCTTT.

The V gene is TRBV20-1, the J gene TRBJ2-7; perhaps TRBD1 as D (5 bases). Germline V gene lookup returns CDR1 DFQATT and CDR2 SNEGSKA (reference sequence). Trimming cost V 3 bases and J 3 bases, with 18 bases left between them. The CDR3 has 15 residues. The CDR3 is CSASYKDTGYYEQYF. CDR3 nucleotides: TGCAGTGCTAGTTACAAGGACACAGGATACTACGAGCAGTACTTC.

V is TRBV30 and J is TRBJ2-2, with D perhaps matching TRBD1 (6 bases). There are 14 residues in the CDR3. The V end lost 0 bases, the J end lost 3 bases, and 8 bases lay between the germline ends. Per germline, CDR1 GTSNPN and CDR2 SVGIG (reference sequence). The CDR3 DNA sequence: TGTGCCTGGAGTGTGGGGGCGGACACCGGGGAGCTGTTTTTT. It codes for CAWSVGADTGELFF.

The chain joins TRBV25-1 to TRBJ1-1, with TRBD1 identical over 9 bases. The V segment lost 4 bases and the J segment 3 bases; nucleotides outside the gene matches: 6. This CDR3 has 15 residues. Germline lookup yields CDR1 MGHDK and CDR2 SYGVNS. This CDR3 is CASSASTGGDTEAFF. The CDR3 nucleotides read TGTGCCAGCAGTGCCTCGACAGGGGGGGACACTGAAGCTTTCTTT.

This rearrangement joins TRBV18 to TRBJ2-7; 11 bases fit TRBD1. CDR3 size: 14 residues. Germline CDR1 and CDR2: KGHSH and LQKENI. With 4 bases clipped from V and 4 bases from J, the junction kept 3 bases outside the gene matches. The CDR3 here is CASSRGTGGYEQYF. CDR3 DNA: TGTGCCAGCTCACGAGGGACAGGGGGGTACGAGCAGTACTTC. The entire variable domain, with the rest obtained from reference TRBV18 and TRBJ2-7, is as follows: NAGVMQNPRHLVRRRGQEARLRCSPMKGHSHVYWYRQLPEEGLKFMVYLQKENIIDESGMPKERFSAEFPKEGPSILRIQQVVRGDSAAYFCASSRGTGGYEQYFGPGTRLTVT.

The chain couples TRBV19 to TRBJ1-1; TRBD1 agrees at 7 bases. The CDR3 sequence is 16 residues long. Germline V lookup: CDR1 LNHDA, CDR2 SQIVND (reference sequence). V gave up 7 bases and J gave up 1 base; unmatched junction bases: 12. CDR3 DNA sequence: TGTGCCAGTAACACCCCCGAGGGGACAGCGAACACTGAAGCTTTCTTT. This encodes CASNTPEGTANTEAFF.

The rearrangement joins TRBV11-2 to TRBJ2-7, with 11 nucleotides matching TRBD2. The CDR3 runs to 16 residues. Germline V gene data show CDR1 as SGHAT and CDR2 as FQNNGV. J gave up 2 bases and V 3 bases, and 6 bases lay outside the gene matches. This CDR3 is CASSLFLAGGPYEQYF. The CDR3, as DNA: TGTGCCAGCAGCTTGTTCCTAGCGGGGGGACCCTACGAGCAGTACTTC.

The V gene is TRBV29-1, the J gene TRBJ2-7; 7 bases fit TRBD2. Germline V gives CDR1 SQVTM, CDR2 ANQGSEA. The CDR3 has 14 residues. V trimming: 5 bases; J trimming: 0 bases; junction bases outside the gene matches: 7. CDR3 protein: CSVRSSGGSYEQYF. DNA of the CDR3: TGCAGCGTTCGTTCTAGCGGCGGCTCCTACGAGCAGTACTTC.

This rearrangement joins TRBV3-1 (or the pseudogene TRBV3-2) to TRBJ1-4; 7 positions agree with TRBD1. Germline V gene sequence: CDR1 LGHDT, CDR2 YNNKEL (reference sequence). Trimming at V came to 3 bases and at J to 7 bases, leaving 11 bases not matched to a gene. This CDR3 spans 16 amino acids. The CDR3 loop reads CASSQGDSHQGEKLFF. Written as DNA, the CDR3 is TGTGCCAGCAGCCAGGGGGACAGCCACCAGGGTGAAAAACTGTTTTTT.

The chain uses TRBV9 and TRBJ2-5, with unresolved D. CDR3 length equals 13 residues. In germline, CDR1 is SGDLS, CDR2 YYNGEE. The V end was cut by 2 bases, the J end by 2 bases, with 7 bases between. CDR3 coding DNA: TGTGCCAGCAGCGTTCAGAATCAAGAGACCCAGTACTTC. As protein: CASSVQNQETQYF.

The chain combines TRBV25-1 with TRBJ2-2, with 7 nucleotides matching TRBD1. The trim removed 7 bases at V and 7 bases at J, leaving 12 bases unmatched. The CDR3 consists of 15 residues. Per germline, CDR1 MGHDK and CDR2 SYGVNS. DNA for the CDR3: TGTGCCAGCATGAGCCGGGACAGCACTGGCGGGGAGCTGTTTTTT. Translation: CASMSRDSTGGELFF.

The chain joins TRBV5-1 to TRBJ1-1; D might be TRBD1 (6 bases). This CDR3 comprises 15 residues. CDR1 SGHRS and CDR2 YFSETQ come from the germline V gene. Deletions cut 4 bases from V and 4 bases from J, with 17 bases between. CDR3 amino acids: CASSLLQGPGTEAFF. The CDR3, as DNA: TGCGCCAGCAGCCTACTACAGGGCCCTGGCACTGAAGCTTTCTTT.